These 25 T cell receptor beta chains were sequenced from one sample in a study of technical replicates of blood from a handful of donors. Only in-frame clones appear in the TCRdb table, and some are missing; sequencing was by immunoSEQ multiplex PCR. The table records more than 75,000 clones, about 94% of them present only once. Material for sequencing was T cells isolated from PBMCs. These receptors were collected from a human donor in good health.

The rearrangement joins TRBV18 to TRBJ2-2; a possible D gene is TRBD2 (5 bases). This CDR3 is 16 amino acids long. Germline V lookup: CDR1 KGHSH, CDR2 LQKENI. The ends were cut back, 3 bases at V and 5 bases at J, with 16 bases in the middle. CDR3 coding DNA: TGTGCCAGCTCACCCTCGACTATTACGGGGACCGGGGAGCTGTTTTTT. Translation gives CASSPSTITGTGELFF.

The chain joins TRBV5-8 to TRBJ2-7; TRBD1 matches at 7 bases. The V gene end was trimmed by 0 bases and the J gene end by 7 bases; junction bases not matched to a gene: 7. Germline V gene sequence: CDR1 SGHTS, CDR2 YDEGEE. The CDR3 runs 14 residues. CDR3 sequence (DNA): TGTGCCAGCAGCTTGGGACAGGGATATGGGGAGCAGTACTTC. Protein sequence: CASSLGQGYGEQYF.

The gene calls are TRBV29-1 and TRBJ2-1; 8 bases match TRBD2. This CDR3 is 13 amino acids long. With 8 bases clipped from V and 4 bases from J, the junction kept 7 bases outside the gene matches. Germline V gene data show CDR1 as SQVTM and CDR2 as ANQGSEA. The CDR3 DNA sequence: TGCAGCCCTAGACTAGCGCTTTACAATGAGCAGTTCTTC. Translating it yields CSPRLALYNEQFF.

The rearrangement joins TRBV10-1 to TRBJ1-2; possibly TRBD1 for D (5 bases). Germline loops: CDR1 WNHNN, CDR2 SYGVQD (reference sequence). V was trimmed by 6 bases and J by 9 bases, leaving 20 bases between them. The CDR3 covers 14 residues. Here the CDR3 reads CASRNGYRRYSYTF. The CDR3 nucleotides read TGCGCCAGCAGGAATGGGTACAGGCGGTACAGCTACACCTTC.

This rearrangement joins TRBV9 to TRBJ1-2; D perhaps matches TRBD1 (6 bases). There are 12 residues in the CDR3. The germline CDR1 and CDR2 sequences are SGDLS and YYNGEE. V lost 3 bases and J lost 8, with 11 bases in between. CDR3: CASSGTGIGYTF. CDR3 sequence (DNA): TGTGCCAGCAGCGGAACAGGGATCGGCTACACCTTC.

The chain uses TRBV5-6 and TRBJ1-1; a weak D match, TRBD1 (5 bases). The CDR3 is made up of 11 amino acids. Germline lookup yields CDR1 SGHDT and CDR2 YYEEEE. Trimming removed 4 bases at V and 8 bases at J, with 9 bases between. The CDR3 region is CASSTGTEAFF. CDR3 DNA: TGTGCCAGCAGCACAGGCACGGAAGCTTTCTTT.

CDR3 amino acids: CASSPAGRAPGELFF. In nucleotides, the CDR3 is TGTGCCAGCAGCCCGGCCGGGAGAGCCCCCGGGGAGCTGTTTTTT. This chain joins TRBV7-3 and TRBJ2-2; a weak D match, TRBD2 (6 bases). V was trimmed by 5 bases and J by 6 bases, leaving 16 bases between them. Germline V lookup: CDR1 SGHTA, CDR2 FQGTGA. The CDR3 covers 15 residues.

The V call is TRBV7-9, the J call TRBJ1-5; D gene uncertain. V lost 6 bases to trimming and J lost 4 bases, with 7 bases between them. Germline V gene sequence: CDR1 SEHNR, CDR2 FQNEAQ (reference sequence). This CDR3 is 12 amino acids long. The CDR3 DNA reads TGTGCCAGCAGGTCCCCAAATCAGCCCCAGCATTTT. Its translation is CASRSPNQPQHF.

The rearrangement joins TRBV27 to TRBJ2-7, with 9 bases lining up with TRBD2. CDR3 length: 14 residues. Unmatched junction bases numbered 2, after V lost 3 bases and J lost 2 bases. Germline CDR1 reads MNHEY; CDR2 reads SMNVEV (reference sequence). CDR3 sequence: CASSLAGGPYEQYF. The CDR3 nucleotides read TGTGCCAGCAGTTTGGCGGGAGGGCCCTACGAGCAGTACTTC.

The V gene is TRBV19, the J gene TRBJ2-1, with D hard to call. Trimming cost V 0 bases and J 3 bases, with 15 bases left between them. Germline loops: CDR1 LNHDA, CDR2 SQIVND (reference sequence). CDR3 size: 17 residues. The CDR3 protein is CASSIDLESHIYNEQFF. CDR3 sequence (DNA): TGTGCCAGTAGTATAGATCTAGAAAGCCATATCTACAATGAGCAGTTCTTC.

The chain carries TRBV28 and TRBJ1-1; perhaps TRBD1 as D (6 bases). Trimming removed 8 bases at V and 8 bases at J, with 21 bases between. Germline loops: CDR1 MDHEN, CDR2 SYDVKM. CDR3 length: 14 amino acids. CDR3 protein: CASLHGGGLREAFF. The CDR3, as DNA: TGTGCCAGCCTTCACGGGGGGGGGCTGAGGGAAGCTTTCTTT.

Written as DNA, the CDR3 is TGTGCCAGCAGTTTGGCGGGGTACGAAAAACTGTTTTTT. Amino acids: CASSLAGYEKLFF. The V and J genes are TRBV27 and TRBJ1-4; D call uncertain. The CDR3 totals 13 residues. Trimming cost V 3 bases and J 8 bases, with 10 bases left between them. Germline CDR1 and CDR2: MNHEY and SMNVEV (reference sequence).

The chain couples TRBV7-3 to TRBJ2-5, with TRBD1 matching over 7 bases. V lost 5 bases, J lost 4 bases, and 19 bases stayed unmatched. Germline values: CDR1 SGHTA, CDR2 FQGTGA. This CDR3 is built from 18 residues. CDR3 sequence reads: CASSLQGTASHPGETQYF. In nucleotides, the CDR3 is TGTGCCAGCAGCCTTCAAGGGACAGCATCACACCCAGGAGAGACCCAGTACTTC.

CDR3 sequence reads: CASSWDIHTEAFF. The CDR3 DNA is TGTGCCAGCAGTTGGGACATACACACTGAAGCTTTCTTT. The chain joins TRBV6-6 to TRBJ1-1; the D gene is possibly TRBD1 (6 bases). Germline CDR1 is MNHNY and CDR2 is SVGAGI (reference sequence). The CDR3 spans 13 residues. V dropped 4 bases and J dropped 3 bases, with 9 bases sitting between them.

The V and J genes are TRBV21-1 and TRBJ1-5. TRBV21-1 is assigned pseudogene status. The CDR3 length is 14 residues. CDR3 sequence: CASSKGLSREPQHF. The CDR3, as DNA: TGTGCCAGCAGCAAAGGGCTAAGCCGGGAGCCCCAGCATTTT.

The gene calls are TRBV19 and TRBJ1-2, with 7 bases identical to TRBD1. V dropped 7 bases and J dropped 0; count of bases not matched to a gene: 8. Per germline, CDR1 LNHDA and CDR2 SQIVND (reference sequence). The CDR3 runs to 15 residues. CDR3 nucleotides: TGTGCCAGTACCAAATATGGACAGGCTAACTATGGCTACACCTTC. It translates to CASTKYGQANYGYTF.

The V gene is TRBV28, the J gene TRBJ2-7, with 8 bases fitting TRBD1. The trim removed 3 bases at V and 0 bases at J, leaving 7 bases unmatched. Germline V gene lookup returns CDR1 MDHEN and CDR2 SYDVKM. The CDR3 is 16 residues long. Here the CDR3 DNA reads TGTGCCAGCAGTTTCAACAGGGACAGGACCTCCTACGAGCAGTACTTC. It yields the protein CASSFNRDRTSYEQYF.

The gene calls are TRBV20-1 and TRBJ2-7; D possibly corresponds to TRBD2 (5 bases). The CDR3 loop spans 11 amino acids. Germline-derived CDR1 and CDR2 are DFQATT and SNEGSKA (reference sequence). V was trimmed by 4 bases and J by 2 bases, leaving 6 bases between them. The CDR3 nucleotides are TGCAGTGCTATACTAGCCTACGAGCAGTACTTC. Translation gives CSAILAYEQYF.

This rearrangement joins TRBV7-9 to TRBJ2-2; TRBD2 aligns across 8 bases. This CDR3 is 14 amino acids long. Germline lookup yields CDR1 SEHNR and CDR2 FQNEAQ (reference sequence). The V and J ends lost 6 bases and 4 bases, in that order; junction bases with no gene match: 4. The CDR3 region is CASSPSGSTGELFF. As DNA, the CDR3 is TGTGCCAGCAGTCCTAGCGGGTCCACCGGGGAGCTGTTTTTT.

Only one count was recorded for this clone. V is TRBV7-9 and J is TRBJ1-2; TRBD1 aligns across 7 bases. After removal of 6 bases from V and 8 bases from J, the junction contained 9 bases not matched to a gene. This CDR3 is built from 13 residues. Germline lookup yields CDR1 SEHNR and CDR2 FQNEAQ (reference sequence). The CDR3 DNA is TGTGCCAGCAGTCAACAGGGGATTCCCGGCTACACCTTC. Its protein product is CASSQQGIPGYTF. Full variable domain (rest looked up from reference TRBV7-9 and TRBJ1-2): DTGVSQNPRHKITKRGQNVTFRCDPISEHNRLYWYRQTLGQGPEFLTYFQNEAQLEKSRLLSDRFSAERPKGSFSTLEIQRTEQGDSAMYLCASSQQGIPGYTFGSGTRLTVV.

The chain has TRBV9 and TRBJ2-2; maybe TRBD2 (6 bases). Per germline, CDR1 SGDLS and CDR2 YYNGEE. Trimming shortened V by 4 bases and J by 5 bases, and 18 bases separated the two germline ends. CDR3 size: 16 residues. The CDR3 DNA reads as TGTGCCAGCAGCACCTCCGAAGGAGGGAGGACCGGGGAGCTGTTTTTT. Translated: CASSTSEGGRTGELFF. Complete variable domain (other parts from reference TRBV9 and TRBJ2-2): DSGVTQTPKHLITATGQRVTLRCSPRSGDLSVYWYQQSLDQGLQFLIQYYNGEERAKGNILERFSAQQFPDLHSELNLSSLELGDSALYFCASSTSEGGRTGELFFGEGSRLTVL.

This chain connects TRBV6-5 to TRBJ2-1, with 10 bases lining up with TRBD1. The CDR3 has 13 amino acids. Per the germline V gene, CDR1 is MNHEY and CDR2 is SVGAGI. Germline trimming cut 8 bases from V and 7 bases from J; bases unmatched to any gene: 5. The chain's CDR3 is CASGGQGGNEQFF. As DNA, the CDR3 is TGTGCCAGCGGTGGACAGGGGGGTAATGAGCAGTTCTTC.

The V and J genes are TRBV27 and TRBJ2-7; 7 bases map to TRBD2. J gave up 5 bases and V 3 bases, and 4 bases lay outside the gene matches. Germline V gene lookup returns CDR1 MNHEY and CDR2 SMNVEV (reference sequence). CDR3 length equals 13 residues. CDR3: CASSLGGGNEQYF. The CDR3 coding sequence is TGTGCCAGCAGTTTGGGGGGAGGGAACGAGCAGTACTTC.

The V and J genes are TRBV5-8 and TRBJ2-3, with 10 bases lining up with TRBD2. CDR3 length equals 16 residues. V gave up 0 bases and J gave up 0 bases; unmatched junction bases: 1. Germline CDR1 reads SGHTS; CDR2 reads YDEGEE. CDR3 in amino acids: CASSLATSGSTDTQYF. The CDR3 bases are TGTGCCAGCAGCTTGGCGACTAGCGGGAGCACAGATACGCAGTATTTT.

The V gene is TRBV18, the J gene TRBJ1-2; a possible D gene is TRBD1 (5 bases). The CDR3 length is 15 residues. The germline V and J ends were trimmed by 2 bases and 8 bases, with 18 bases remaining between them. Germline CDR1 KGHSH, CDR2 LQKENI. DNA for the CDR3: TGTGCCAGCTCACCAAATATAGGAGACAGTGACGGCTACACCTTC. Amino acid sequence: CASSPNIGDSDGYTF.